This T cell receptor beta chain derives from a study of T cell clones after liver transplantation. Study at large: Graft-donor-reactive sequences were compared with third-party-reactive TCRbeta sequences from pre-transplant mixed lymphocyte reactions. Tolerant meant at least one year fully off immunosuppression without liver enzymes above twice normal.

TCRdb's copy holds only in-frame clones and misses some; the assay was immunoSEQ multiplex PCR. The repertoire includes some 59,000 clones, 60% to 80% of them detected once, and about a tenth sits in the top ten. Germline CDR1 is LNHDA and CDR2 is SQIVND (reference sequence). This CDR3 is built from 16 residues. The V segment lost 6 bases and the J segment 0 bases; nucleotides outside the gene matches: 6. This TCR was sampled from a human patient who received a liver transplant. A subset of T cells may come from the graft donor. The chain links TRBV19 to TRBJ2-2; the match to TRBD1 covers 8 bases. Sample: CD4+ T cells from blood, taken at the 22-month timepoint. CDR3 coding DNA: TGTGCCAGTAGATCGGCACAGGGGGCGAACACCGGGGAGCTGTTTTTT. Amino acids: CASRSAQGANTGELFF.